Listed below are T cell receptor beta chains from one sample, sequenced in a study of T-cell reconstitution after alpha-beta-depleted transplantation in children. A single record per CDR3 protein comes from TCRdb applying MiXCR to the PCR reads. The table has some 180,000 distinct CDR3 sequences, around 7% seen once. The sample was PBMCs, taken before TCRalphabeta/CD19-depleted stem cell transplant. These receptor sequences come from a boy aged 2 to 10 with acute lymphoblastic leukemia, due to receive a stem cell transplant. The CDR3 runs from the conserved cysteine through the conserved F or W. Fields, in order: J gene, clone size, V gene, D gene, CDR3 DNA, CDR3 protein. The D gene is left open where the match is weak. Size values are once, few and many counts, or a class for expanded clones, and some rows have none.

>TRBJ2-7|-|TRBV2|-
TGTGCCGGCACGTTCGGGAGTCCATTCTACGAGCAGTACTTC
CAGTFGSPFYEQYF
>TRBJ1-4|few|TRBV5-1|-
TGCGCCAGCAGCTTGGCCAGGGACGAAAAACTGTTTTTT
CASSLARDEKLFF
>TRBJ2-2|many|TRBV29-1|TRBD2
TGCAGCGTTGCCGGGACTAGCGGGAGTACCGGGGAGCTGTTTTTT
CSVAGTSGSTGELFF
>TRBJ1-6|-|TRBV20-1|TRBD1
TGCAGTGCTAGAGGGTCAAGCAGGGGGCCAATCTCCTATAATTCACCCCTCCACTTT
CSARGSSRGPISYNSPLHF
>TRBJ2-1|many|TRBV29-1|-
TGCAGCGTTTCGGGCGATGTGGACAGCTCCTACAATGAGCAGTTCTTC
CSVSGDVDSSYNEQFF
>TRBJ1-5|many|TRBV20-1|-
TGCAGTGCTAGAGATGGGCAGAATAGCAATCAGCCCCAGCATTTT
CSARDGQNSNQPQHF
>TRBJ2-2|many|TRBV7-9|-
TGTGCCAGCAGCCCGGAGGGCAGGTTTTCGATCGGGGAGCTGTTTTTT
CASSPEGRFSIGELFF
>TRBJ2-2|-|TRBV4-2|TRBD1
TGTGCCAGCAGCCGAGGACAGGGAAACACCGGGGAGCTGTTTTTT
CASSRGQGNTGELFF
>TRBJ2-3|many|TRBV28|TRBD2
TGTGCCAGCAGTGCGACTAGCGGGAGGCCGACAGATACGCAGTATTTT
CASSATSGRPTDTQYF
>TRBJ2-1|many|TRBV3-1|-
TGTGCCAGCAGCCAGTCTTTGGGTTTTGGGGGATACGATGAGCAGTTCTTC
CASSQSLGFGGYDEQFF
>TRBJ1-2|many|TRBV29-1|-
TGCAGCGTTGAGCAGGTGGTGGGGGGTGGCTACACCTTC
CSVEQVVGGGYTF
>TRBJ1-1|many|TRBV20-1|-
TGCAGTGCCCTGGGTCGCACTGAAGCTTTCTTT
CSALGRTEAFF
>TRBJ1-2|few|TRBV3-1|-
TGTGCCAGCAGCCAAGGTAACACCCTCGGTGGCTACACCTTC
CASSQGNTLGGYTF
>TRBJ1-1|-|TRBV28|-
TGTGCCAGCAGTACCGAGGGGGGGATAAACACTGAAGCTTTCTTT
CASSTEGGINTEAFF
>TRBJ2-6|-|TRBV2|-
TGTGCCAGCCAAGAGGGGCCCGGGGCCAACGTCCTGACTTTC
CASQEGPGANVLTF
>TRBJ2-7|many|TRBV29-1|TRBD2
TGCAGCGTTGCCGTGACTAGCGGGGGGCTGGGGGAGCAGTACTTC
CSVAVTSGGLGEQYF
>TRBJ1-4|-|TRBV2|-
TGTGCCAGCACTTACCAGGGGTTCGCAACTAATGAAAAACTGTTTTTT
CASTYQGFATNEKLFF
>TRBJ2-5|many|TRBV5-1|-
TGCGCCAGCAGCTTGGAGGGGAACGCACTAGAGACCCAGTACTTC
CASSLEGNALETQYF
>TRBJ2-7|few|TRBV28|-
TGTGCCAGTCACCGGGGCAACGAGCAGTACTTC
CASHRGNEQYF
>TRBJ1-4|many|TRBV7-8|TRBD1
TGTGCCAGCAGCGATGAAACGACAGGGTTTGCTTTACAGAAACTGTTTTTT
CASSDETTGFALQKLFF
>TRBJ2-7|many|TRBV20-1|-
TGCAGTGCTAGAGATCCCAGTCCCAACTACGAGCAGTACTTC
CSARDPSPNYEQYF
>TRBJ2-5|many|TRBV28|-
TGTGCCAGCAGTTTATCGGCGTTAGGCCAAGAGACCCAGTACTTC
CASSLSALGQETQYF
>TRBJ1-1|few|TRBV7-2|-
TGTGCCAGCAGCTTCGGGGGGTTCGGGATGAACACTGAAGCTTTCTTT
CASSFGGFGMNTEAFF
>TRBJ2-3|-|TRBV11-1|TRBD2
TGTGCCAGTTTCAAAACTAGCGGGAGTTCGCCCAAGACAGATACGCAGTATTTT
CASFKTSGSSPKTDTQYF
>TRBJ2-1|many|TRBV13|TRBD2
TGTGCCAGCAGCGCACGGACTAGCGGCCCAGACGATGAGCAGTTCTTC
CASSARTSGPDDEQFF
>TRBJ1-5|few|TRBV7-6|TRBD1
TGTGCCAGCAGCCGGGGACAGCGCAATCAGCCCCAGCATTTT
CASSRGQRNQPQHF
>TRBJ1-2|-|TRBV7-9|-
TGTGCCAGCAGCTTAGAACAGGAGAAAGACGGCTACACCTTC
CASSLEQEKDGYTF
>TRBJ2-7|-|TRBV6-5|-
TGTGCCAGCAGTTACTCTTTCAGGGTCAACTACGAGCAGTACTTC
CASSYSFRVNYEQYF
>TRBJ2-1|-|TRBV4-1|TRBD2
TGCGCCAGCAGCCAGACTAGCGGACCTCGGGATGAGCAGTTCTTC
CASSQTSGPRDEQFF
>TRBJ2-3|many|TRBV28|TRBD2
TGTGCCAGCAGTTTCGGACTAGCGGGGCGAGATACGCAGTATTTT
CASSFGLAGRDTQYF
>TRBJ2-5|few|TRBV12-3/TRBV12-4|-
TGTGCCAGCAGTTTACCGGCAGTGCAAGAGACCCAGTACTTC
CASSLPAVQETQYF
>TRBJ2-1|many|TRBV7-9|-
TGTGCCAGCAGCTTATCGGGTAGCTCCTCCTACAATGAGCAGTTCTTC
CASSLSGSSSYNEQFF
>TRBJ2-4|many|TRBV28|TRBD1
TGTGCCAGCAGGCTCCCTAACAGGGGAAACATTCAGTACTTC
CASRLPNRGNIQYF
>TRBJ1-3|many|TRBV20-1|-
TGCAGTGCCGCTCGAACCCGGAGGACCATATATTTT
CSAARTRRTIYF
>TRBJ2-7|many|TRBV7-2|-
TGTGCCAGCAGCTTAAGGGGGACTTACGAGCAGTACTTC
CASSLRGTYEQYF
>TRBJ2-5|many|TRBV28|-
TGTGCCAGCAGTGCCATGGGGACACAAGAGACCCAGTACTTC
CASSAMGTQETQYF
>TRBJ1-5|many|TRBV20-1|TRBD1
TGCAGTGCTAGGACAGGGGATCAGCCCCAGCATTTT
CSARTGDQPQHF
>TRBJ2-7|-|TRBV20-1|-
TGCAGCGCTACGCAGAAGGGCTCCTACGAGCAGTACTTC
CSATQKGSYEQYF
>TRBJ2-5|few|TRBV2|-
TGTGCCAGCAGTGAAGCTGGACGGAAAGAGACCCAGTACTTC
CASSEAGRKETQYF
>TRBJ2-7|many|TRBV5-8|-
TGTGCCAGCAGCTTGGGGCGGTGGGGCGACTCCTACGAGCAGTACTTC
CASSLGRWGDSYEQYF